This TCR beta chain was observed in a study of OX40 agonist ivuxolimab in advanced cancers. Clones were sequenced by immunoSEQ multiplex PCR, and TCRdb holds only the in-frame ones, with some missing. The sample includes fewer than 4,000 clones, more than 85% of them seen just once. CDR3 length equals 15 residues. V trimming: 7 bases; J trimming: 1 base; junction bases outside the gene matches: 9. CDR1 is SGHTA and CDR2 is FQGNSA in the germline V gene. The chain links TRBV7-2 to TRBJ2-5, with 7 nucleotides matching TRBD1. The TCR sequence derives from an adult with an advanced solid tumor such as melanoma, head and neck, liver or kidney cancer. The specimen comprised CD4+ or CD8+ T cells sorted from blood, sampled in a trial of the OX40 agonist ivuxolimab. The CDR3 loop reads CASNAMGTAQETQYF. CDR3 nucleotide sequence: TGTGCCAGCAATGCCATGGGGACAGCCCAAGAGACCCAGTACTTC.